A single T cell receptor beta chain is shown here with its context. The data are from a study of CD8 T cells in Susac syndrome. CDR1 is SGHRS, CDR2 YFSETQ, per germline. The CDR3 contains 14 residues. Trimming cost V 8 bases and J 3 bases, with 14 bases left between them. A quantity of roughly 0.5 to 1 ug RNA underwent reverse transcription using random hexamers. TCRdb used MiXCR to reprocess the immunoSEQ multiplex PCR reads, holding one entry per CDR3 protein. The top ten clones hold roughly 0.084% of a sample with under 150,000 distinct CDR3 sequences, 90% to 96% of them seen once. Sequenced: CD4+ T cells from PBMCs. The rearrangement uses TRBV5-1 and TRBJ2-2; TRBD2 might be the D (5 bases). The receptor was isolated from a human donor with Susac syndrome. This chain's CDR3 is CASNNEGYTGELFF. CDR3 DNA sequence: TGCGCCAGTAACAACGAGGGTTACACCGGGGAGCTGTTTTTT.